Presented here are 12 T cell receptor beta chains from one specimen sequenced in a study of identical twins. Via MiXCR, TCRdb re-called the 5' RACE reads, giving one row per CDR3 protein. This table holds hundreds of thousands of distinct CDR3 sequences, 15% to 20% found once. The same specimen was also included in a second study, on T cells expressing NK-cell markers.

Sequenced: PBMCs. The receptors shown here come from a woman between 18 and 29 years old in good health.

This clonotype was counted a few times. V usage is TRBV12-3 or TRBV12-4 and J usage is TRBJ1-2; D is perhaps TRBD1 (5 bases). The CDR3 has 14 residues. V was cut by 4 bases and J by 8 bases, with 17 bases left in between. The CDR3 DNA reads as TGTGCCAGCAGTTCAACCCCCGGGGCGGTCGGCTACACCTTC. This codes for CASSSTPGAVGYTF.

V and J are TRBV20-1 and TRBJ2-1; 10 bases align to TRBD2. CDR1 and CDR2 (germline): DFQATT, SNEGSKA (reference sequence). CDR3 length: 14 amino acids. J gave up 7 bases and V 5 bases, and 8 bases lay outside the gene matches. CDR3 in DNA: TGCAGTGCTTTATCTAGCGGGAGAGGGAATGAGCAGTTCTTC. Translating it yields CSALSSGRGNEQFF.

The V and J genes are TRBV15 and TRBJ2-1, with a weak D call TRBD1 (5 bases). V shed 4 bases and J shed 7 bases, with 20 bases lying between them. Germline lookup yields CDR1 LNHNV and CDR2 YYDKDF (reference sequence). The CDR3 runs to 16 residues. In DNA form, the CDR3 reads TGTGCCACCAGCATAGGGGCTGGTCAGGGCCAAAATGAGCAGTTCTTC. Translating it yields CATSIGAGQGQNEQFF.

The V call is TRBV5-6, the J call TRBJ1-2; no reliable D call. The CDR3 has 14 amino acids. CDR1 is SGHDT and CDR2 is YYEEEE in the germline V gene. V dropped 0 bases and J dropped 3 bases, with 9 bases sitting between them. CDR3 region: CASSLEVAHYGYTF. The CDR3 region has the DNA TGTGCCAGCAGCTTGGAGGTCGCCCACTATGGCTACACCTTC.

There are a few counts of this clonotype. This sequence joins TRBV9 and TRBJ2-1, with D perhaps TRBD2 (6 bases). CDR1 and CDR2 from the germline V gene are SGDLS and YYNGEE. The CDR3 spans 16 residues. The ends were cut back, 4 bases at V and 0 bases at J, with 14 bases in the middle. The CDR3 reads CASSPLAAGSYNEQFF. The CDR3 DNA reads as TGTGCCAGCAGCCCCTTAGCGGCCGGCTCCTACAATGAGCAGTTCTTC.

The V and J genes are TRBV18 and TRBJ2-1; D possibly corresponds to TRBD1 (6 bases). This CDR3 spans 15 amino acids. Trimming took 0 bases from V and 4 from J, leaving 10 bases between them. Germline V gene data show CDR1 as KGHSH and CDR2 as LQKENI. The CDR3 nucleotides read TGTGCCAGCTCACCACCGGACAGTGATTACAATGAGCAGTTCTTC. It encodes CASSPPDSDYNEQFF.

The chain recombines TRBV12-3 or TRBV12-4 with TRBJ2-3; 15 positions agree with TRBD2. V lost 3 bases and J lost 4; bases outside the gene matches: 2. This CDR3 region has 16 residues. The CDR3 DNA follows: TGTGCCAGCAGTTTCCGGACTAGCGGGGGGGCAGATACGCAGTATTTT. Translation gives CASSFRTSGGADTQYF.

V gene TRBV27 combines with J gene TRBJ2-3; TRBD2 matches at 13 bases. CDR3 length: 16 amino acids. Germline V lookup: CDR1 MNHEY, CDR2 SMNVEV (reference sequence). Trimming removed 4 bases from V and 10 bases from J; junction bases left unmatched: 11. Written as DNA, the CDR3 is TGTGCCAGCAGTTCCGTCGGACTAGCGGGAGACGGGGCGCAGTATTTT. It specifies CASSSVGLAGDGAQYF.

Only a few counts were recorded for this clonotype. This chain connects TRBV6-5 to TRBJ2-1; 8 bases fit TRBD2. Trimming took 4 bases from V and 4 from J; bases not matched to a gene: 6. The CDR3 sequence is 15 residues long. Germline lookup yields CDR1 MNHEY and CDR2 SVGAGI. The CDR3 DNA reads TGTGCCAGCAGTTCGGGGGGGGCCGAGTACAATGAGCAGTTCTTC. It specifies CASSSGGAEYNEQFF.

The sample holds a few counts of this clonotype. The chain recombines TRBV27 with TRBJ2-7, with TRBD2 matching 8 bases. After removal of 4 bases from V and 0 bases from J, the junction contained 8 bases not matched to a gene. This CDR3 comprises 16 residues. The germline V gene encodes CDR1 MNHEY and CDR2 SMNVEV (reference sequence). CDR3 sequence (DNA): TGTGCCAGCAGTTCTCCCGGGAGGGATCCCTCCTACGAGCAGTACTTC. Translating it yields CASSSPGRDPSYEQYF.

This clonotype turned up a few times. The rearrangement joins TRBV7-6 to TRBJ1-5; 8 positions match TRBD1. CDR3 length equals 16 residues. Trimming at V came to 1 base and at J to 1 base, leaving 3 bases not matched to a gene. The germline V gene has CDR1 SGHVS and CDR2 FNYEAQ. CDR3 sequence reads: CASSLEQGGSNQPQHF. In nucleotides, the CDR3 is TGTGCCAGCAGCTTAGAACAGGGGGGCAGCAATCAGCCCCAGCATTTT.

The chain links TRBV11-3 to TRBJ1-1; D call uncertain. The CDR3 contains 14 residues. Germline V gives CDR1 SGHNT, CDR2 YENEEA. V shed 0 bases and J shed 6 bases, with 11 bases lying between them. The CDR3 is CASSLDRQVSEAFF. For the CDR3, the DNA is TGTGCCAGCAGCTTAGATCGGCAGGTCTCTGAAGCTTTCTTT.